The entry that follows covers one T cell receptor (beta chain) sequence. With V trimmed by 6 bases and J by 0 bases, 7 bases remained unmatched. Germline lookup yields CDR1 SNHLY and CDR2 FYNNEI. CDR3 length: 17 residues. This sample was taken from a study of blood T cell repertoires in COVID-19. Measured with immunoSEQ multiplex PCR; TCRdb has only the in-frame clones, and not every one. The table records a few hundred thousand clones, 84% of them present only once. The TCR sequence derives from a woman aged 40 to 49 who had recovered from COVID-19. Sequenced sample: peripheral blood. The chain carries TRBV2 and TRBJ2-3; TRBD2 aligns across 12 bases. This CDR3 is CASSVLAGGGSTDTQYF. The CDR3 DNA reads TGTGCCAGCAGCGTTCTAGCGGGGGGGGGAAGCACAGATACGCAGTATTTT.